In its sample, the clone carrying this T cell receptor beta chain was seen a few times. As originally analysed: Counts of nucleated cells, estimated from reference gene primer amplification, were obtained. Repertoires were generated with immunoSEQ multiplex PCR, while TCRdb's copy carries only in-frame clones and drops some. V, J and clone size are taken as reported in that table, and D and trimming were inferred from the DNA itself. Here the sample spans more than 200,000 clones, around 85% being singletons. The sample belongs to a study of blood T cell repertoires in COVID-19. Study-wide context: Acute-phase and convalescent COVID-19 samples originated in the United States, Italy and Spain. T cells, B-cell-depleted T cells, or PBMCs supplied cDNA or gDNA.

Germline assignment: CDR1 SEHNR and CDR2 FQNEAQ (reference sequence). V lost 5 bases to trimming and J lost 1 base; unmatched junction nucleotides: 13. This CDR3 comprises 17 residues. The sequenced sample consisted of peripheral blood. The chain recombines TRBV7-9 with TRBJ1-2; 7 nucleotides line up with TRBD1. This receptor was taken from a man older than 75 with acute or convalescent COVID-19. The CDR3 is CASSARGGLGRNYGYTF. In DNA, the CDR3 is TGTGCCAGCAGCGCCCGAGGGGGCCTTGGGCGTAACTATGGCTACACCTTC. Variable domain in full (rest from reference TRBV7-9 and TRBJ1-2): DTGVSQNPRHKITKRGQNVTFRCDPISEHNRLYWYRQTLGQGPEFLTYFQNEAQLEKSRLLSDRFSAERPKGSFSTLEIQRTEQGDSAMYLCASSARGGLGRNYGYTFGSGTRLTVV.